This is a list of T cell receptor beta chains from one sample in a study of T cell repertoires in cytomegalovirus infection. TCRdb re-analysed the reads in MiXCR, keeping a single row per CDR3 protein. This table holds some 400,000 distinct CDR3 sequences, roughly 31% found once. Sequenced material: PBMCs. The receptors were sampled from a human donor in good health (CMV status not recorded). Some clones in this sample may be carry-over from other donors' samples. Each CDR3 is given with its conserved first and last residue. A D gene is named only where the DNA matches it firmly. Rows give clone size only sometimes, using once, few, many, or a class for an expanded clone.

cdr3_nt: TGTGCCAGCAGTTACTCTTGGGACAGCTACAATGAGCAGTTCTTC
cdr3_aa: CASSYSWDSYNEQFF
clone_size: few
v_call: TRBV6-2/TRBV6-3
d_call: TRBD1
j_call: TRBJ2-1

cdr3_nt: TGTGCCAGCAGCTTTGGTCTTAACAATGAGCAGTTCTTC
cdr3_aa: CASSFGLNNEQFF
clone_size: .
v_call: TRBV7-6
d_call: .
j_call: TRBJ2-1

cdr3_nt: TGTGCCAGCAGCGATCACCGGGGGAACACTGAAGCTTTCTTT
cdr3_aa: CASSDHRGNTEAFF
clone_size: few
v_call: TRBV6-2/TRBV6-3
d_call: .
j_call: TRBJ1-1

cdr3_nt: TGTGCCAGCAGTCCGCACCGGGACCTTCCGGGTTCTGGCTATGGCTACACCTTC
cdr3_aa: CASSPHRDLPGSGYGYTF
clone_size: .
v_call: TRBV12-3/TRBV12-4
d_call: .
j_call: TRBJ1-2

cdr3_nt: TGTGCCAGCAGCCCTCAAGGGGCGCACTATGGCTACACCTTC
cdr3_aa: CASSPQGAHYGYTF
clone_size: .
v_call: TRBV27
d_call: .
j_call: TRBJ1-2

cdr3_nt: TGCGCCAGCAGCTTGGATTGGACAGGGTATAGATCGGCAAATGAAAAACTGTTTTTT
cdr3_aa: CASSLDWTGYRSANEKLFF
clone_size: .
v_call: TRBV5-1
d_call: TRBD1
j_call: TRBJ1-4

cdr3_nt: TGTGCCAGCACCCCCATCCCCAATTCACCCCTCCACTTT
cdr3_aa: CASTPIPNSPLHF
clone_size: .
v_call: TRBV28
d_call: .
j_call: TRBJ1-6

cdr3_nt: TGCAGTGCTAACACGGATCCCTACGAGCAGTACTTC
cdr3_aa: CSANTDPYEQYF
clone_size: .
v_call: TRBV20-1
d_call: .
j_call: TRBJ2-7

cdr3_nt: TGTGCCAGCAGTTACTTCCTGACAGGCCCTAATAACAATGAGCAGTTCTTC
cdr3_aa: CASSYFLTGPNNNEQFF
clone_size: few
v_call: TRBV6-6
d_call: .
j_call: TRBJ2-1

cdr3_nt: TGTGCCAGCAGCCGGGACAGGGGGATCGCCGAGCAGTACTTC
cdr3_aa: CASSRDRGIAEQYF
clone_size: few
v_call: TRBV7-9
d_call: TRBD1
j_call: TRBJ2-7

cdr3_nt: TGTGCCAGCACCCAGGGTGGGTTAGCTGAAGCTTTCTTT
cdr3_aa: CASTQGGLAEAFF
clone_size: few
v_call: TRBV7-6
d_call: .
j_call: TRBJ1-1

cdr3_nt: TGCAGTGCTGGACTAACAGGGGCCCTAGGGGAGACCCAGTACTTC
cdr3_aa: CSAGLTGALGETQYF
clone_size: few
v_call: TRBV20-1
d_call: .
j_call: TRBJ2-5